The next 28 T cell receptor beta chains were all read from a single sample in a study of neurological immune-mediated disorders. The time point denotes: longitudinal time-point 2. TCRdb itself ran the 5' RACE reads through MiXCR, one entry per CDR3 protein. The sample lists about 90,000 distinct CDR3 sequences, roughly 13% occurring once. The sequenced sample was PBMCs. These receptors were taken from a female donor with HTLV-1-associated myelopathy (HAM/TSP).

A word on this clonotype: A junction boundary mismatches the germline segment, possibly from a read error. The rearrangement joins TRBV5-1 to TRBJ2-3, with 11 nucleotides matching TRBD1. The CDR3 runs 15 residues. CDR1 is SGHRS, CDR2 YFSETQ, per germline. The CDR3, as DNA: TGCGCCAGTAGCTCCCGGACAGGGGGCTCAGAAACGCAGTATTTT. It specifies CASSSRTGGSETQYF.

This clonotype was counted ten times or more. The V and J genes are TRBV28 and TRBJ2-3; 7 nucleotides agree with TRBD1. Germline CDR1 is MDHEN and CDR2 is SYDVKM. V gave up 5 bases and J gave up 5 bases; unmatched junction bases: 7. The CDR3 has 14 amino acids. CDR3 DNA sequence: TGTGCCAGCAGTCCTCCGGACAGGAGAGATACGCAGTATTTT. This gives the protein CASSPPDRRDTQYF.

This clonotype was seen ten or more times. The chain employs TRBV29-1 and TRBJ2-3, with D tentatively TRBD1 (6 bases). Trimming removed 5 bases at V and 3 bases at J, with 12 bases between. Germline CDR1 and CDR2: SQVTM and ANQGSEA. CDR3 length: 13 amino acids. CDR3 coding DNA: TGCAGCGTTCGACAGGCTTTGACAGATACGCAGTATTTT. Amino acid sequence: CSVRQALTDTQYF.

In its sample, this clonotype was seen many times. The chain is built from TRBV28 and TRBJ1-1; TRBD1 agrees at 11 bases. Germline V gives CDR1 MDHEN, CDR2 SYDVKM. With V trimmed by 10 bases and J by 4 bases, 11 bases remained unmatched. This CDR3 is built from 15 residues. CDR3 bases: TGTGCCACCAAGGGGGACAGGGGGTTGAGCACTGAAGCTTTCTTT. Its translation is CATKGDRGLSTEAFF.

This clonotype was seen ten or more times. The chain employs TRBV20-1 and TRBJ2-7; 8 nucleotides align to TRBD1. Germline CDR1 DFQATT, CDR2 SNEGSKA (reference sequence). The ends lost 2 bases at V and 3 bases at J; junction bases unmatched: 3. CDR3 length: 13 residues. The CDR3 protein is CSARPDRVYEQYF. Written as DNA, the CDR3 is TGCAGTGCTAGACCGGACAGGGTCTACGAGCAGTACTTC.

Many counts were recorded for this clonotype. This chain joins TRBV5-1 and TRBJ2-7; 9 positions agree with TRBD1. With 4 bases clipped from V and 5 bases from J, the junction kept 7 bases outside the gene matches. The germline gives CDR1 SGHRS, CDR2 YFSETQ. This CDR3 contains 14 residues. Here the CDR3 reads CASSNPQGADEQYF. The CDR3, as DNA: TGCGCCAGCAGCAACCCACAGGGGGCTGACGAGCAGTACTTC.

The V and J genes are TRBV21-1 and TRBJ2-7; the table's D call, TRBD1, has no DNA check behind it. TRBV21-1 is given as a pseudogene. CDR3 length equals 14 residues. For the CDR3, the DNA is TGTGCCAGCAGCAAAGGGGGCAATTCCTACGAGCAGTACTTC. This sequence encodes CASSKGGNSYEQYF.

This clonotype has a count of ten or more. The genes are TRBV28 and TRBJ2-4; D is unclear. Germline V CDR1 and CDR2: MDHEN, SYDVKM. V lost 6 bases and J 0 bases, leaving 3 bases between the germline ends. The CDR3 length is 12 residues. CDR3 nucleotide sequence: TGTGCCAGCAGGGGAGCCAAAAACATTCAGTACTTC. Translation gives CASRGAKNIQYF.

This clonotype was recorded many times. CDR3 protein: CASSEPRAGDEESHPNEKLFF. CDR3 nucleotide sequence: TGTGCCAGCAGCGAACCCAGGGCAGGGGACGAGGAGAGCCACCCAAATGAAAAACTGTTTTTT. The rearrangement links TRBV9 to TRBJ1-4, with D possibly being TRBD1 (6 bases). Germline V lookup: CDR1 SGDLS, CDR2 YYNGEE. CDR3 length equals 21 residues. V dropped 3 bases and J dropped 5 bases, with 32 bases sitting between them. The variable domain in full, completed from reference TRBV9 and TRBJ1-4, reads DSGVTQTPKHLITATGQRVTLRCSPRSGDLSVYWYQQSLDQGLQFLIQYYNGEERAKGNILERFSAQQFPDLHSELNLSSLELGDSALYFCASSEPRAGDEESHPNEKLFFGSGTQLSVL.

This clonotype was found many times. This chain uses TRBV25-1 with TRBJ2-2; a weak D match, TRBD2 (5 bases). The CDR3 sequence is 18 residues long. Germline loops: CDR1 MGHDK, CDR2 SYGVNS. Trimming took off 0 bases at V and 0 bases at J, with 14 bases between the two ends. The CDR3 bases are TGTGCCAGCAGTGAATATGGGAAACTAGAAACGAACACCGGGGAGCTGTTTTTT. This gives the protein CASSEYGKLETNTGELFF.

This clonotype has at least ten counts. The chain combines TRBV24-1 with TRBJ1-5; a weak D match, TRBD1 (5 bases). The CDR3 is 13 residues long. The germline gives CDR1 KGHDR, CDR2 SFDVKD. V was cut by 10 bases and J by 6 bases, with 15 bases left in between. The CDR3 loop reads CATLVRDGQPQHF. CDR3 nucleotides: TGTGCCACTCTCGTCAGGGACGGTCAGCCCCAGCATTTT.

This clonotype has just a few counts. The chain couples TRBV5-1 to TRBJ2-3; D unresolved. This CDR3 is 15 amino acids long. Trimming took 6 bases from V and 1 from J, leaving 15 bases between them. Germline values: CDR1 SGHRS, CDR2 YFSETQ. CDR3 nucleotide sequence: TGCGCCAGCATCGCGGACCCGCACGGCACAGATACGCAGTATTTT. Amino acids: CASIADPHGTDTQYF.

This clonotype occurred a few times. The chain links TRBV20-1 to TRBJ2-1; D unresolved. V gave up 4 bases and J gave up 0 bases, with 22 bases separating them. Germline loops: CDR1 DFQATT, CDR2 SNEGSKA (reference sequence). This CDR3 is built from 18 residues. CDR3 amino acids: CSAIPAYWTQSSYNEQFF. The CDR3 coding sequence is TGCAGTGCTATTCCGGCGTATTGGACCCAAAGCTCCTACAATGAGCAGTTCTTC.

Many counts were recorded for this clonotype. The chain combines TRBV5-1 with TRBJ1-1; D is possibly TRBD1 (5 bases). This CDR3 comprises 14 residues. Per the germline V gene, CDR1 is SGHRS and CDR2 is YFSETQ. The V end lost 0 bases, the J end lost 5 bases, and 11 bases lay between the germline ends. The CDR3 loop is CASSLAEGRTEAFF. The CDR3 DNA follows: TGCGCCAGCAGCTTGGCCGAGGGGAGGACTGAAGCTTTCTTT.

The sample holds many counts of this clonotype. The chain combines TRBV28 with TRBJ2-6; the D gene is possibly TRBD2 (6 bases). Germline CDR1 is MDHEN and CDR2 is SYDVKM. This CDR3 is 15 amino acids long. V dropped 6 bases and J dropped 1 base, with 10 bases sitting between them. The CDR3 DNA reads TGTGCCAGCAGCCCAGGGAGGTCTGGGGCCAACGTCCTGACTTTC. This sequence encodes CASSPGRSGANVLTF.

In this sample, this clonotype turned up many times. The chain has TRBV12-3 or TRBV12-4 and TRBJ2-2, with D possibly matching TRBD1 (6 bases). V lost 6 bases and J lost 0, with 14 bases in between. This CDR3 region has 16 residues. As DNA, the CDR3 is TGTGCCAGCAGAAATACGTGGGACACGAACACCGGGGAGCTGTTTTTT. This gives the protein CASRNTWDTNTGELFF.

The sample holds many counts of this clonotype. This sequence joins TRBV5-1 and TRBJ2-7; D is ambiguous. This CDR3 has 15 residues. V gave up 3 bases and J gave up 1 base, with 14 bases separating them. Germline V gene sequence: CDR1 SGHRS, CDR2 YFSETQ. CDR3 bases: TGCGCCAGCAGCTCGGGTGTCGCCGGGTCCTACGAGCAGTACTTC. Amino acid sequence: CASSSGVAGSYEQYF.

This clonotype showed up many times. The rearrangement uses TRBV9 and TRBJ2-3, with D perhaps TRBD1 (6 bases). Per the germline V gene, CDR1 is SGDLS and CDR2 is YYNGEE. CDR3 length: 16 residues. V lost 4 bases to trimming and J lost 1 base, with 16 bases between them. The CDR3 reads CASSPAWGHGTDTQYF. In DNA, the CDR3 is TGTGCCAGCAGCCCAGCCTGGGGACACGGCACAGATACGCAGTATTTT.

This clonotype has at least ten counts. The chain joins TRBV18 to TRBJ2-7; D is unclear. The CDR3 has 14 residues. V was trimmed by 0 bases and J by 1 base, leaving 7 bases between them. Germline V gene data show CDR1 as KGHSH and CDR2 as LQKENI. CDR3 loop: CASSPPRLSYEQYF. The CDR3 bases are TGTGCCAGCTCACCACCGAGACTTTCCTACGAGCAGTACTTC.

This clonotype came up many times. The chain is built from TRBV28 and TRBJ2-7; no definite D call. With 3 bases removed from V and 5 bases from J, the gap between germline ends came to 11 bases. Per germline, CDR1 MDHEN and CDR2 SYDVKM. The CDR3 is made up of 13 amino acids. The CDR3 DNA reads TGTGCCAGCAGTTTGGCCGGGTCCCACGAGCAGTACTTC. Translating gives CASSLAGSHEQYF. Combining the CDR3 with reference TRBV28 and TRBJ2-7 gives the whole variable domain DVKVTQSSRYLVKRTGEKVFLECVQDMDHENMFWYRQDPGLGLRLIYFSYDVKMKEKGDIPEGYSVSREKKERFSLILESASTNQTSMYLCASSLAGSHEQYFGPGTRLTVT.

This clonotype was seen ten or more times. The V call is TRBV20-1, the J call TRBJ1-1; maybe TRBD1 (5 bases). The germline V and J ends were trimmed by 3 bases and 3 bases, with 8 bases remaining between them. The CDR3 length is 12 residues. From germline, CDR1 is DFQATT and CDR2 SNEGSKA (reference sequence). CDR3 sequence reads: CSASKGHTEAFF. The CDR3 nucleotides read TGCAGTGCTAGTAAGGGGCACACTGAAGCTTTCTTT.

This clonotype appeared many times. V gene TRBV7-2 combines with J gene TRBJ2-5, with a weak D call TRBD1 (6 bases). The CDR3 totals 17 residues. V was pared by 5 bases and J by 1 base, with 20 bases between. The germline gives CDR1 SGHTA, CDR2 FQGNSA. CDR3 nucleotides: TGTGCCAGCAGCCCCGTCAGACAGGAAAGGCCCCAAGAGACCCAGTACTTC. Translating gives CASSPVRQERPQETQYF.

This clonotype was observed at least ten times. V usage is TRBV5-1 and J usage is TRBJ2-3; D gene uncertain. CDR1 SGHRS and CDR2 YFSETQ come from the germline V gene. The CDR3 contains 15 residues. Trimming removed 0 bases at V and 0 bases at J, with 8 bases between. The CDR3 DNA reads TGCGCCAGCAGCTTGGTCCCATCTAGCACAGATACGCAGTATTTT. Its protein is CASSLVPSSTDTQYF.

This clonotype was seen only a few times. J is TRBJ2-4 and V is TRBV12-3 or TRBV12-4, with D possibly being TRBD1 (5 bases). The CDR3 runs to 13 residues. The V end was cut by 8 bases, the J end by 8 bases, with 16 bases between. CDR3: CASGKPQTDIQYF. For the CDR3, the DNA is TGTGCCAGCGGGAAACCACAGACAGACATTCAGTACTTC.

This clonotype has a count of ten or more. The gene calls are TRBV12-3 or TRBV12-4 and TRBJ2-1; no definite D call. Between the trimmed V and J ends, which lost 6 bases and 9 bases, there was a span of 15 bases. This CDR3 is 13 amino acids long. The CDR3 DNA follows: TGTGCCAGCAGCAGCCCCGGGCGTAGTGAGCAGTTCTTC. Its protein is CASSSPGRSEQFF.

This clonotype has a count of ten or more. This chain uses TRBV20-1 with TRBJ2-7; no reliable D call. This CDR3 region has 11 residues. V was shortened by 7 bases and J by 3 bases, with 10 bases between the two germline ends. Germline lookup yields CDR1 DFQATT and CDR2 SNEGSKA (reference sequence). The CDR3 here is CSVFVDYEQYF. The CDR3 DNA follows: TGCAGTGTTTTTGTAGACTACGAGCAGTACTTC.

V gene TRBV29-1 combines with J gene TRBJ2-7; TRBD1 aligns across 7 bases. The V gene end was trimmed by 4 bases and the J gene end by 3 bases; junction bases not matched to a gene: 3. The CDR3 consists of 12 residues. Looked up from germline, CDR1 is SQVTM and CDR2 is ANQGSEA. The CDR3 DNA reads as TGCAGCGTTGGGGCAGGGGGCTACGAGCAGTACTTC. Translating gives CSVGAGGYEQYF.

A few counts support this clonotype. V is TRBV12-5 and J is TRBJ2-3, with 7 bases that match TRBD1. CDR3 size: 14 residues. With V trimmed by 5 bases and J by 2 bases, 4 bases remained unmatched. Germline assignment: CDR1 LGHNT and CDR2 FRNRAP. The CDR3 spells CASGPGTDTDTQYF. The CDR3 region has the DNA TGTGCTAGTGGTCCCGGGACAGACACAGATACGCAGTATTTT.